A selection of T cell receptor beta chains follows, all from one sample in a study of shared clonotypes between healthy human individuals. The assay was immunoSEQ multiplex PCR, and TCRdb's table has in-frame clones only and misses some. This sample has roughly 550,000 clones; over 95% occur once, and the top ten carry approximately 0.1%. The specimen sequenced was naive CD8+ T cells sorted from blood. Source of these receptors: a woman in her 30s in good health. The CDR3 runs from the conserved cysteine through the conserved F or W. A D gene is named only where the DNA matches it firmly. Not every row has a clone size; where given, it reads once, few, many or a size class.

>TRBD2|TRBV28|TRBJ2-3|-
CASSLLREGRTDTQYF
TGTGCCAGCAGTTTATTGAGGGAGGGCCGCACAGATACGCAGTATTTT
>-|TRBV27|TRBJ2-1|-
CASSGDAVYNEQFF
TGTGCCAGCAGTGGGGATGCAGTTTACAATGAGCAGTTCTTC
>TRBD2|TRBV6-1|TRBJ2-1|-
CASSETGGYNEQFF
TGTGCCAGCAGTGAAACGGGGGGCTACAATGAGCAGTTCTTC
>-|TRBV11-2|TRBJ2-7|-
CASSLVRGGEQYF
TGTGCCAGCAGCTTAGTCAGGGGTGGGGAGCAGTACTTC
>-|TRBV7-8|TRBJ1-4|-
CASSLALADYRTNEKLFF
TGTGCCAGCAGCTTAGCGCTTGCAGACTACCGAACTAATGAAAAACTGTTTTTT
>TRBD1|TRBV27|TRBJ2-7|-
CASKQGNNEQYF
TGTGCCAGCAAACAGGGGAACAACGAGCAGTACTTC
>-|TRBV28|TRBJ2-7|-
CATHQGSAGEQYF
TGTGCCACCCACCAGGGATCTGCGGGAGAGCAGTACTTC
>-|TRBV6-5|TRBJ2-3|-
CASSYSAPDTQYF
TGTGCCAGCAGTTACTCGGCCCCGGATACGCAGTATTTT
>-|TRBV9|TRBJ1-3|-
CASCEGGTGNTIYF
TGTGCCAGCTGCGAGGGGGGGACTGGAAACACCATATATTTT
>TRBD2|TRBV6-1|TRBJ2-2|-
CASSEEVPSGSIGELFF
TGTGCCAGCAGTGAAGAGGTCCCTAGCGGGAGTATCGGGGAGCTGTTTTTT
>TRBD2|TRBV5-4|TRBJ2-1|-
CASSSGTSGRDEQFF
TGTGCCAGCAGCTCGGGGACTAGCGGGAGGGATGAGCAGTTCTTC
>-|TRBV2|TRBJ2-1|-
CASSDSYNEQFF
TGTGCCAGCAGTGACAGCTACAATGAGCAGTTCTTC
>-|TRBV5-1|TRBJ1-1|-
CASSLAPRGGNTEAFF
TGCGCCAGCAGCTTGGCCCCCCGGGGTGGGAACACTGAAGCTTTCTTT
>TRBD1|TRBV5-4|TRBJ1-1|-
CASSAGQINDGTEAFF
TGTGCCAGTTCGGCGGGACAGATAAATGATGGGACTGAAGCTTTCTTT
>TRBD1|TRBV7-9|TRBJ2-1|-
CASSNTGEDNEQFF
TGTGCCAGCAGCAATACAGGGGAAGACAATGAGCAGTTCTTC
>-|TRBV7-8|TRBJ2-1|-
CASSGGLAGPYNEQFF
TGTGCCAGCAGCGGGGGATTGGCGGGACCCTACAATGAGCAGTTCTTC
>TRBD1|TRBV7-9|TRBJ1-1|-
CASSSGTEKNTEAFF
TGTGCCAGCAGCTCCGGGACAGAGAAGAACACTGAAGCTTTCTTT
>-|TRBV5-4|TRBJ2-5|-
CASRETQYF
TGTGCCAGCAGGGAGACCCAGTACTTC
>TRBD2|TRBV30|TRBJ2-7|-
CAWRSTGGIYEQYF
TGTGCCTGGAGATCGACGGGAGGGATCTACGAGCAGTACTTC
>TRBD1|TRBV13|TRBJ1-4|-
CASSLGLKGAANEKLFF
TGTGCCAGCAGCTTAGGCCTAAAGGGGGCAGCTAATGAAAAACTGTTTTTT
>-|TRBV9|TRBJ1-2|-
CASSGYRDRSNYGYTF
TGTGCCAGCAGCGGCTACCGGGACCGGAGTAACTATGGCTACACCTTC
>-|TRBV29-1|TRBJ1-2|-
CSVRSESNYGYTF
TGCAGCGTCCGGTCAGAGAGTAACTATGGCTACACCTTC
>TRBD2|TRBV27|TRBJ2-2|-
CASRRSGRDLAGELFF
TGTGCCAGCAGACGCAGCGGGAGGGATCTGGCCGGGGAGCTGTTTTTT
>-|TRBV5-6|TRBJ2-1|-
CASSSRLNGVRNNEQFF
TGTGCCAGCAGCTCTCGACTTAATGGGGTTCGGAACAATGAGCAGTTCTTC
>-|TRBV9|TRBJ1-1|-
CASSGRDTEAFF
TGTGCCAGCAGCGGCCGGGACACTGAAGCTTTCTTT
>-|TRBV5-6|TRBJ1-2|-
CASSLSGSLGYTF
TGTGCCAGCAGCTTGTCAGGATCCCTGGGCTACACCTTC
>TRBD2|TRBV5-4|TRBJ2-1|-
CASSLWGGREQFF
TGTGCCAGCAGCTTGTGGGGAGGGCGAGAGCAGTTCTTC
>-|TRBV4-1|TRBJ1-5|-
CASSQSGGEGQPQHF
TGCGCCAGCAGCCAATCCGGAGGGGAGGGGCAGCCCCAGCATTTT
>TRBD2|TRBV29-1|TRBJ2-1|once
CSVGTSGQSYNEQFF
TGCAGCGTTGGGACTAGCGGCCAATCTTACAATGAGCAGTTCTTC
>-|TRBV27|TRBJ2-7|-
CASRPQILDYEQYF
TGTGCCAGCAGACCGCAAATTCTAGACTACGAGCAGTACTTC
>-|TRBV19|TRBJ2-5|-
CASSWQGGETQYF
TGTGCCAGTAGTTGGCAGGGCGGTGAGACCCAGTACTTC
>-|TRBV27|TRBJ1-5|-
CASSLRQAAGQPQHF
TGTGCCAGCAGTTTACGGCAGGCGGCGGGTCAGCCCCAGCATTTT
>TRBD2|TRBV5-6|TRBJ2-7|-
CASSQLAGDYEQYF
TGTGCCAGCAGCCAACTAGCGGGAGACTACGAGCAGTACTTC
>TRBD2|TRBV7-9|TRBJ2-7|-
CASSTGTSVYEQYF
TGTGCCAGCAGCACCGGGACTAGCGTTTACGAGCAGTACTTC
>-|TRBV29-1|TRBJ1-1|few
CSVQGYTEAFF
TGCAGCGTACAGGGTTACACTGAAGCTTTCTTT
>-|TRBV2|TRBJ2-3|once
CASSEESWGEPTDTQYF
TGTGCCAGCAGTGAAGAGTCGTGGGGGGAGCCCACAGATACGCAGTATTTT
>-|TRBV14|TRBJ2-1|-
CASSQDWVGMSSYNEQFF
TGTGCCAGCAGCCAAGATTGGGTCGGGATGAGTTCCTACAATGAGCAGTTCTTC
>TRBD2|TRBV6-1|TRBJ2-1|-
CASQTSGGSYNEQFF
TGTGCCAGCCAGACTAGCGGGGGGTCCTACAATGAGCAGTTCTTC
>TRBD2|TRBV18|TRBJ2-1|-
CASSPTRGERGDNEQFF
TGTGCCAGCTCACCCACCCGCGGGGAGCGGGGGGACAATGAGCAGTTCTTC
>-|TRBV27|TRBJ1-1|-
CASSSGLQLAFF
TGTGCCAGCAGCTCCGGACTGCAATTGGCTTTCTTT
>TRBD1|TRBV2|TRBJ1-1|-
CASSEAPGQPNTEAFF
TGTGCCAGCAGTGAAGCACCGGGACAGCCGAACACTGAAGCTTTCTTT
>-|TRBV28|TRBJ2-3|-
CASSFGWDPTDTQYF
TGTGCCAGCAGTTTTGGGTGGGACCCCACAGATACGCAGTATTTT
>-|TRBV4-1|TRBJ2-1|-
CASSQSPGEQFF
TGCGCCAGCAGCCAATCCCCGGGCGAGCAGTTCTTC
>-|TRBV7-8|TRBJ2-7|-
CASSLEGPSSYEQYF
TGTGCCAGCAGCTTAGAGGGCCCAAGCTCCTACGAGCAGTACTTC
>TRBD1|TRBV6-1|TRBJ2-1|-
CASSEAGQAYNEQFF
TGTGCCAGCAGTGAAGCTGGACAGGCTTACAATGAGCAGTTCTTC
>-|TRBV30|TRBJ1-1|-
CAWSSTSTEAFF
TGTGCCTGGAGTTCTACAAGTACTGAAGCTTTCTTT
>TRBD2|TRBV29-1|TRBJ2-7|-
CSVEDRSSSGRIHYEQYF
TGCAGCGTTGAAGATCGAAGCTCTAGCGGGAGGATTCACTACGAGCAGTACTTC
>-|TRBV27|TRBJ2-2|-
CASSLMVGGELFF
TGTGCCAGCAGTTTAATGGTGGGCGGGGAGCTGTTTTTT
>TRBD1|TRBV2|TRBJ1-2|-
CASSGIGTGLNYGYTF
TGTGCCAGCAGTGGAATCGGGACAGGGTTGAACTATGGCTACACCTTC
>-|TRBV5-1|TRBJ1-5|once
CASSLEGAQPQHF
TGCGCCAGCAGCTTGGAGGGCGCCCAGCCCCAGCATTTT
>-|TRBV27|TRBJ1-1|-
CASSLRDGNTEAFF
TGTGCCAGCAGTCTACGGGACGGAAACACTGAAGCTTTCTTT
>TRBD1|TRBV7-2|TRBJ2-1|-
CASSLGDRGVARAYNEQFF
TGTGCCAGCAGCTTAGGGGACAGGGGAGTCGCTCGGGCCTACAATGAGCAGTTCTTC
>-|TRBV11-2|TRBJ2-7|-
CASTPGQNPYEQYF
TGTGCCAGCACCCCAGGACAGAACCCCTACGAGCAGTACTTC
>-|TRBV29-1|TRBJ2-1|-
CSVVPSSYNEQFF
TGCAGCGTGGTCCCGAGCTCCTACAATGAGCAGTTCTTC